This is a list of T cell receptor beta chains from one sample in a study of T cell responses to AZD1222 COVID-19 vaccine. TCRdb's copy holds only in-frame clones and misses some; the assay was immunoSEQ multiplex PCR. Of roughly 97,000 clones detected, roughly 84% appear once; the ten largest clones hold about 2.8%. Sequenced material: peripheral blood, taken on day 0 of AZD1222 vaccination. These receptors came from an adult in good health. CDR3s include the opening cysteine and the closing phenylalanine or tryptophan. Fields, in order: D gene, clone size, V gene, J gene, CDR3 protein, CDR3 DNA. D genes are given only for firm matches. Where a row states a size, it is once, few, many or the class of an expanded clone; other rows omit it.

d_gene: TRBD1; abundance: once; v_gene: TRBV30; j_gene: TRBJ1-5; CDR3aa: CAWTADRGYNQPQHF; CDR3nt: TGTGCCTGGACCGCGGACAGGGGCTACAATCAGCCCCAGCATTTT
d_gene: -; abundance: -; v_gene: TRBV30; j_gene: TRBJ2-7; CDR3aa: CACLANTVYEQYF; CDR3nt: TGTGCCTGCTTGGCAAACACAGTCTACGAGCAGTACTTC
d_gene: -; abundance: -; v_gene: TRBV7-9; j_gene: TRBJ2-5; CDR3aa: CASSLPPPSFLHHF; CDR3nt: TGTGCCAGCAGCTTACCACCGCCTTCCTTTCTACACCACTTC
d_gene: TRBD1; abundance: -; v_gene: TRBV5-4; j_gene: TRBJ2-5; CDR3aa: CASSPRGRGRTETQYF; CDR3nt: TGTGCCAGCAGCCCCCGAGGCAGGGGGCGCACAGAGACCCAGTACTTC
d_gene: -; abundance: -; v_gene: TRBV20-1; j_gene: TRBJ1-1; CDR3aa: CSATGITEAFF; CDR3nt: TGCAGTGCTACAGGGATCACTGAAGCTTTCTTT
d_gene: -; abundance: -; v_gene: TRBV10-2; j_gene: TRBJ1-1; CDR3aa: CASRDWGDLNTEAFF; CDR3nt: TGCGCCAGCAGGGACTGGGGAGACTTAAACACTGAAGCTTTCTTT
d_gene: TRBD1; abundance: -; v_gene: TRBV5-1; j_gene: TRBJ1-1; CDR3aa: CASSFEASGGTAGAFF; CDR3nt: TGCGCCAGCAGCTTCGAGGCGTCAGGGGGCACGGCGGGGGCTTTCTTT
d_gene: -; abundance: -; v_gene: TRBV19; j_gene: TRBJ1-5; CDR3aa: CASERGRYNQPQHF; CDR3nt: TGTGCCAGCGAGCGAGGGCGATACAATCAGCCCCAGCATTTT
d_gene: -; abundance: -; v_gene: TRBV5-4; j_gene: TRBJ2-1; CDR3aa: CASSNPGGGYNEQFF; CDR3nt: TGTGCCAGCAGCAACCCGGGGGGCGGGTACAATGAGCAGTTCTTC
d_gene: -; abundance: once; v_gene: TRBV29-1; j_gene: TRBJ2-3; CDR3aa: CSVEFGGSADTQYF; CDR3nt: TGCAGCGTTGAATTTGGAGGCAGCGCAGATACGCAGTATTTT
d_gene: TRBD1; abundance: -; v_gene: TRBV5-4; j_gene: TRBJ2-3; CDR3aa: CASSTGSTGLQYF; CDR3nt: TGTGCCAGCAGCACTGGCTCGACAGGGTTGCAGTATTTT
d_gene: TRBD1; abundance: -; v_gene: TRBV2; j_gene: TRBJ2-7; CDR3aa: CASRRDRPYEQYF; CDR3nt: TGTGCCAGCAGACGGGACAGACCCTACGAGCAGTACTTC
d_gene: -; abundance: -; v_gene: TRBV14; j_gene: TRBJ2-3; CDR3aa: CASSQVSPMITDTQYF; CDR3nt: TGTGCCAGCAGCCAAGTTAGCCCTATGATCACAGATACGCAGTATTTT
d_gene: TRBD1; abundance: -; v_gene: TRBV11-2; j_gene: TRBJ1-2; CDR3aa: CASSHPGTGQISGYGYTF; CDR3nt: TGTGCCAGCAGCCATCCCGGGACAGGGCAGATCTCGGGGTATGGCTACACCTTC
d_gene: -; abundance: -; v_gene: TRBV18; j_gene: TRBJ2-5; CDR3aa: CASSPRSGPEETQYF; CDR3nt: TGTGCCAGCTCACCACGATCGGGACCGGAAGAGACCCAGTACTTC
d_gene: TRBD1; abundance: few; v_gene: TRBV19; j_gene: TRBJ1-5; CDR3aa: CASSLTGGIANQPQHF; CDR3nt: TGTGCCAGTAGTCTTACAGGGGGCATTGCAAATCAGCCCCAGCATTTT
d_gene: -; abundance: -; v_gene: TRBV5-1; j_gene: TRBJ2-1; CDR3aa: CASSLERGYFDEQFF; CDR3nt: TGCGCCAGCAGCTTGGAGAGAGGTTATTTCGATGAGCAGTTCTTC
d_gene: TRBD1; abundance: -; v_gene: TRBV5-5; j_gene: TRBJ1-5; CDR3aa: CASSSIFGTGQNQPQHF; CDR3nt: TGTGCCAGCAGCTCAATTTTTGGGACAGGGCAAAATCAGCCCCAGCATTTT
d_gene: TRBD1; abundance: -; v_gene: TRBV19; j_gene: TRBJ2-7; CDR3aa: CASSMGGQAAYEQYF; CDR3nt: TGTGCCAGTAGTATGGGGGGACAGGCCGCCTACGAGCAGTACTTC
d_gene: -; abundance: few; v_gene: TRBV21-1; j_gene: TRBJ1-2; CDR3aa: CASGGGGAGYGYTF; CDR3nt: TGTGCCAGCGGGGGAGGGGGCGCGGGGTATGGCTACACCTTC
d_gene: -; abundance: -; v_gene: TRBV3-1/TRBV3-2; j_gene: TRBJ2-1; CDR3aa: CASSQGQESYNEQFF; CDR3nt: TGTGCCAGCAGCCAAGGACAGGAATCCTACAATGAGCAGTTCTTC
d_gene: -; abundance: -; v_gene: TRBV5-6; j_gene: TRBJ2-7; CDR3aa: CASTPGGNSYEQYF; CDR3nt: TGTGCCAGTACACCTGGGGGGAACTCCTACGAGCAGTACTTC
d_gene: -; abundance: -; v_gene: TRBV5-1; j_gene: TRBJ1-4; CDR3aa: CASSLVGTLWGEKLFF; CDR3nt: TGCGCCAGCAGCTTGGTGGGGACACTCTGGGGTGAAAAACTGTTTTTT
d_gene: -; abundance: -; v_gene: TRBV12-5; j_gene: TRBJ1-5; CDR3aa: CASGLDGRTNQPQHF; CDR3nt: TGTGCTAGTGGTTTGGACGGCCGAACAAATCAGCCCCAGCATTTT
d_gene: TRBD1; abundance: -; v_gene: TRBV11-3; j_gene: TRBJ2-2; CDR3aa: CASSSDRDGSGELFF; CDR3nt: TGTGCCAGCAGCTCCGACAGGGATGGGTCCGGGGAGCTGTTTTTT
d_gene: -; abundance: -; v_gene: TRBV19; j_gene: TRBJ1-5; CDR3aa: CASSIRNSNQPQHF; CDR3nt: TGTGCCAGTAGTATACGGAATAGCAATCAGCCCCAGCATTTT
d_gene: -; abundance: -; v_gene: TRBV18; j_gene: TRBJ1-4; CDR3aa: CASSMGTNEKLFF; CDR3nt: TGTGCCAGCTCAATGGGGACTAATGAAAAACTGTTTTTT
d_gene: TRBD2; abundance: -; v_gene: TRBV7-8; j_gene: TRBJ2-1; CDR3aa: CASSFSGGVVLERGEQFF; CDR3nt: TGTGCCAGCAGCTTCTCCGGGGGGGTGGTCCTAGAGAGGGGTGAGCAGTTCTTC
d_gene: -; abundance: once; v_gene: TRBV28; j_gene: TRBJ1-5; CDR3aa: CASSGGGPGVGNQPQHF; CDR3nt: TGTGCCAGCAGTGGAGGGGGGCCGGGGGTAGGCAATCAGCCCCAGCATTTT
d_gene: -; abundance: -; v_gene: TRBV4-2; j_gene: TRBJ1-2; CDR3aa: CASSQITEYGYTF; CDR3nt: TGTGCCAGCAGCCAAATCACCGAGTATGGCTACACCTTC
d_gene: -; abundance: -; v_gene: TRBV11-2; j_gene: TRBJ1-3; CDR3aa: CASSFRNTIYF; CDR3nt: TGTGCCAGCAGCTTTAGAAACACCATATATTTT
d_gene: -; abundance: -; v_gene: TRBV28; j_gene: TRBJ2-3; CDR3aa: CASGVLAMDTQYF; CDR3nt: TGTGCCAGCGGGGTCTTGGCGATGGATACGCAGTATTTT
d_gene: TRBD2; abundance: -; v_gene: TRBV28; j_gene: TRBJ2-1; CDR3aa: CASSLIQRGTYNEQFF; CDR3nt: TGTGCCAGCAGTTTGATCCAGCGGGGAACCTACAATGAGCAGTTCTTC
d_gene: -; abundance: -; v_gene: TRBV6-5; j_gene: TRBJ1-1; CDR3aa: CASFRLAGEAFF; CDR3nt: TGTGCCAGCTTCCGGCTGGCAGGTGAAGCTTTCTTT
d_gene: TRBD1; abundance: few; v_gene: TRBV28; j_gene: TRBJ2-7; CDR3aa: CASSPSGTGGYEQYF; CDR3nt: TGTGCCAGCAGCCCCTCCGGGACAGGGGGCTACGAGCAGTACTTC
d_gene: -; abundance: -; v_gene: TRBV7-8; j_gene: TRBJ2-7; CDR3aa: CASSRATGYEQYF; CDR3nt: TGTGCCAGCAGCCGAGCGACAGGATACGAGCAGTACTTC
d_gene: -; abundance: -; v_gene: TRBV27; j_gene: TRBJ1-2; CDR3aa: CASSLSNSRDYYGYTF; CDR3nt: TGTGCCAGCAGTTTATCGAATAGTAGGGATTACTATGGCTACACCTTC
d_gene: TRBD1; abundance: -; v_gene: TRBV5-4; j_gene: TRBJ1-4; CDR3aa: CASSSGQARFEKLFF; CDR3nt: TGTGCCAGCAGCTCCGGACAGGCTAGATTCGAAAAACTGTTTTTT
d_gene: -; abundance: -; v_gene: TRBV28; j_gene: TRBJ2-4; CDR3aa: CASSYQGGTLAKNIQYF; CDR3nt: TGTGCCAGCAGTTACCAAGGGGGGACACTAGCCAAAAACATTCAGTACTTC
d_gene: -; abundance: -; v_gene: TRBV30; j_gene: TRBJ1-1; CDR3aa: CAWRSIWGVRTEAFF; CDR3nt: TGTGCCTGGAGGTCTATTTGGGGAGTAAGGACTGAAGCTTTCTTT
d_gene: -; abundance: few; v_gene: TRBV27; j_gene: TRBJ2-2; CDR3aa: CASSPRFGAGELFF; CDR3nt: TGTGCCAGCAGTCCCCGGTTTGGGGCCGGGGAGCTGTTTTTT
d_gene: -; abundance: -; v_gene: TRBV5-1; j_gene: TRBJ2-2; CDR3aa: CASSLAVNTGELFF; CDR3nt: TGCGCCAGCAGCCTGGCGGTTAACACCGGGGAGCTGTTTTTT
d_gene: -; abundance: -; v_gene: TRBV6-5; j_gene: TRBJ1-5; CDR3aa: CASRRRQGNQPQHF; CDR3nt: TGTGCCAGCAGGCGAAGACAGGGCAATCAGCCCCAGCATTTT
d_gene: -; abundance: -; v_gene: TRBV7-9; j_gene: TRBJ2-7; CDR3aa: CASGQDNLRYEQYF; CDR3nt: TGTGCCAGCGGCCAGGACAACCTTCGGTACGAGCAGTACTTC
d_gene: -; abundance: -; v_gene: TRBV19; j_gene: TRBJ1-3; CDR3aa: CASSMNSGNTIYF; CDR3nt: TGTGCCAGTAGTATGAACAGCGGAAACACCATATATTTT
d_gene: TRBD1; abundance: -; v_gene: TRBV5-1; j_gene: TRBJ1-4; CDR3aa: CASSFAQGATNEKLFF; CDR3nt: TGCGCCAGCAGCTTCGCACAGGGGGCAACTAATGAAAAACTGTTTTTT
d_gene: -; abundance: few; v_gene: TRBV18; j_gene: TRBJ1-1; CDR3aa: CASTPDRGGTEAFF; CDR3nt: TGTGCCAGCACACCGGACCGGGGGGGCACTGAAGCTTTCTTT
d_gene: -; abundance: -; v_gene: TRBV3-1/TRBV3-2; j_gene: TRBJ2-2; CDR3aa: CASSQKTNTGELFF; CDR3nt: TGTGCCAGCAGCCAAAAAACGAACACCGGGGAGCTGTTTTTT
d_gene: -; abundance: few; v_gene: TRBV15; j_gene: TRBJ1-4; CDR3aa: CATSREDRTVQKLFF; CDR3nt: TGTGCCACCAGCAGAGAGGACCGAACTGTTCAAAAACTGTTTTTT
d_gene: TRBD1; abundance: few; v_gene: TRBV28; j_gene: TRBJ1-2; CDR3aa: CASSHGTGGLVGYTF; CDR3nt: TGTGCCAGCAGCCATGGGACAGGGGGTTTGGTTGGCTACACCTTC
d_gene: TRBD1; abundance: -; v_gene: TRBV3-1/TRBV3-2; j_gene: TRBJ1-2; CDR3aa: CASSRAGTGYGYTF; CDR3nt: TGTGCCAGCAGTCGAGCCGGGACAGGGTATGGCTACACCTTC
d_gene: TRBD2; abundance: -; v_gene: TRBV19; j_gene: TRBJ2-3; CDR3aa: CASSIAGLAGEDTQYF; CDR3nt: TGTGCCAGTAGTATAGCCGGACTAGCGGGGGAAGATACGCAGTATTTT
d_gene: TRBD1; abundance: -; v_gene: TRBV27; j_gene: TRBJ1-5; CDR3aa: CASSLAGQGNQPQHF; CDR3nt: TGTGCCAGCAGTTTAGCGGGACAGGGCAATCAGCCCCAGCATTTT
d_gene: TRBD2; abundance: -; v_gene: TRBV10-3; j_gene: TRBJ2-1; CDR3aa: CATNREAYNEQFF; CDR3nt: TGTGCCACCAATCGGGAGGCCTACAATGAGCAGTTCTTC
d_gene: TRBD1; abundance: -; v_gene: TRBV2; j_gene: TRBJ1-2; CDR3aa: CASSQTGEWTF; CDR3nt: TGTGCCAGCAGCCAGACAGGGGAATGGACCTTC
d_gene: TRBD1; abundance: -; v_gene: TRBV7-2; j_gene: TRBJ1-2; CDR3aa: CASSRTGGVTYGYTF; CDR3nt: TGTGCCAGCAGTCGTACAGGGGGCGTTACCTATGGCTACACCTTC
d_gene: TRBD2; abundance: -; v_gene: TRBV15; j_gene: TRBJ2-1; CDR3aa: CATSSPPGGHNEQFF; CDR3nt: TGTGCCACCAGCAGTCCACCGGGGGGTCACAATGAGCAGTTCTTC
d_gene: TRBD2; abundance: -; v_gene: TRBV19; j_gene: TRBJ2-3; CDR3aa: CASSKRGDDTQYF; CDR3nt: TGTGCCAGTAGTAAGCGGGGGGATGATACGCAGTATTTT
d_gene: TRBD1; abundance: once; v_gene: TRBV5-1; j_gene: TRBJ1-2; CDR3aa: CASSPGQGAYGYTF; CDR3nt: TGCGCCAGCAGCCCGGGACAGGGGGCCTATGGCTACACCTTC
d_gene: -; abundance: -; v_gene: TRBV7-3; j_gene: TRBJ1-1; CDR3aa: CASSYGPNTEAFF; CDR3nt: TGTGCCAGCAGCTATGGACCGAACACTGAAGCTTTCTTT